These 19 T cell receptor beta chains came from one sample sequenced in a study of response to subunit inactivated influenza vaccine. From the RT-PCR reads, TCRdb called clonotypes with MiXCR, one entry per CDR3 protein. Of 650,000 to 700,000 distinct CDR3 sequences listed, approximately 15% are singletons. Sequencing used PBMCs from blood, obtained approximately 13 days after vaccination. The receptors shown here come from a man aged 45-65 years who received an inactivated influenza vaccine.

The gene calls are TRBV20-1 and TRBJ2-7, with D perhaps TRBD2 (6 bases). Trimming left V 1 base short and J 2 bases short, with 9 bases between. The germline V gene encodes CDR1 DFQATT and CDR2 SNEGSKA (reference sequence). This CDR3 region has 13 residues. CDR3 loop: CSARGLATYEQYF. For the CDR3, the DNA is TGCAGTGCTAGAGGGCTAGCGACCTACGAGCAGTACTTC.

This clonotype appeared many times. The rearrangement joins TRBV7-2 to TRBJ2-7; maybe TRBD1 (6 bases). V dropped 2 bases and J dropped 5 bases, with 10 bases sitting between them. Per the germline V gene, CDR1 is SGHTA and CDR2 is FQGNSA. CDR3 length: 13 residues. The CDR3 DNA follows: TGTGCCAGCAGCTTATTCACAGGGAACGAGCAGTACTTC. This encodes CASSLFTGNEQYF.

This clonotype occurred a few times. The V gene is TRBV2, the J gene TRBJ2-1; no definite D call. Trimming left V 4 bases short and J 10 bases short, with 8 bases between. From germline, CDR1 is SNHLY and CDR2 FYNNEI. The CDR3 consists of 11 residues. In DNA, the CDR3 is TGTGCCAGCAGTGTGATAGACGAGCAGTTCTTC. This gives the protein CASSVIDEQFF.

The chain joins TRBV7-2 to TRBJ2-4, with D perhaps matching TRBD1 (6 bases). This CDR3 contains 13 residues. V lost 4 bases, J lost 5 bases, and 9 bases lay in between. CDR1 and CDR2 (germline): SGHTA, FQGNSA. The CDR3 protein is CASSSRQENIQYF. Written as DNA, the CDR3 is TGTGCCAGCAGCTCCCGACAGGAAAACATTCAGTACTTC.

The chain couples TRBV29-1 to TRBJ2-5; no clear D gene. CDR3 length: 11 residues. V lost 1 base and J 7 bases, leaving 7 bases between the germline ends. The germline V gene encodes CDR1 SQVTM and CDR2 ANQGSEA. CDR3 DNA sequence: TGCAGCGTTGAAGGAATAAGGACCCAGTACTTC. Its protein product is CSVEGIRTQYF.

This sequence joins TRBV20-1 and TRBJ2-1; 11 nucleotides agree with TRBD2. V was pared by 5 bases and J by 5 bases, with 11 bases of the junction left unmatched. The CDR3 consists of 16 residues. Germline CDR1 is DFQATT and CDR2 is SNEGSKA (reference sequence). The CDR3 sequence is CSAYNSGRAQNNEQFF. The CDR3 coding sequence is TGCAGTGCTTATAATAGCGGGAGGGCCCAAAACAATGAGCAGTTCTTC.

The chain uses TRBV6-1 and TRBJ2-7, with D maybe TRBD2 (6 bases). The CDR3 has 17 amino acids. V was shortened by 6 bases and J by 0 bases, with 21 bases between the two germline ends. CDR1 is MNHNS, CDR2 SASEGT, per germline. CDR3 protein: CASSSRLAGRSSYEQYF. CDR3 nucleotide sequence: TGTGCCAGCAGCTCCCGGTTGGCGGGGAGGAGCTCCTACGAGCAGTACTTC.

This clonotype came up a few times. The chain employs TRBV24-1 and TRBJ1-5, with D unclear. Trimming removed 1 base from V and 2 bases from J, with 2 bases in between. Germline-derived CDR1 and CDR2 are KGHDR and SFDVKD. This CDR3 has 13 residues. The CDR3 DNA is TGTGCCACCAGTGATTTCGGCAATCAGCCCCAGCATTTT. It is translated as CATSDFGNQPQHF.

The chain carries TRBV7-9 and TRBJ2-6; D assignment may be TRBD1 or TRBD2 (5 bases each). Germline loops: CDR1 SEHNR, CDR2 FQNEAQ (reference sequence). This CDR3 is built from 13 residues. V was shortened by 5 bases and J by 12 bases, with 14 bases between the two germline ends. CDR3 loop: CASSPPGLIVLTF. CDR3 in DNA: TGTGCCAGCAGCCCCCCGGGGCTAATCGTCCTGACTTTC.

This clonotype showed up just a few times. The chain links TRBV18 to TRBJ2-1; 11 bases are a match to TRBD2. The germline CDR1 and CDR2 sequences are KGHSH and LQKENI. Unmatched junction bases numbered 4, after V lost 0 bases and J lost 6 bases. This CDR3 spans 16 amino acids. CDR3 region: CASSPPGLAAFNEQFF. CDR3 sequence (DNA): TGTGCCAGCTCACCACCGGGACTAGCGGCTTTCAATGAGCAGTTCTTC.

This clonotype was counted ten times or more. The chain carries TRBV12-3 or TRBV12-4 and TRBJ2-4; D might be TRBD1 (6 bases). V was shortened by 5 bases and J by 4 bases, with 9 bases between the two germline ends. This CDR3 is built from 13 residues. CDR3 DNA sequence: TGTGCCAGCAGTCCCGGACAGAAAAACATTCAGTACTTC. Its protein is CASSPGQKNIQYF.

CDR3: CSARDGTAYAEKLFF. Here the CDR3 DNA reads TGCAGTGCTAGAGATGGGACAGCCTATGCCGAAAAACTGTTTTTT. The J gene is TRBJ1-4, the V gene TRBV20-1; 7 bases align to TRBD1. Trimming removed 0 bases from V and 8 bases from J; junction bases left unmatched: 9. The CDR3 contains 15 residues. The germline gives CDR1 DFQATT, CDR2 SNEGSKA (reference sequence).

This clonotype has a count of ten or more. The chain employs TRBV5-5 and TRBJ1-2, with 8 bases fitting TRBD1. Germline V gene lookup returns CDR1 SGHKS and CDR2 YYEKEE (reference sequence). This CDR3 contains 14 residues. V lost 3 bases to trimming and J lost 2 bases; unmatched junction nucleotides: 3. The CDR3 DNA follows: TGTGCCAGCAGCTCGGGACAGGTGAACTATGGCTACACCTTC. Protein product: CASSSGQVNYGYTF.

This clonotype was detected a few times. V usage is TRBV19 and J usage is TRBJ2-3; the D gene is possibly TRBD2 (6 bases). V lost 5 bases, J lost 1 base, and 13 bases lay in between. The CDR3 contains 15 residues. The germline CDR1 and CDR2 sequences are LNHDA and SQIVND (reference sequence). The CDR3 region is CASSPTRLGTDTQYF. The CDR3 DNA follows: TGTGCCAGTAGTCCCACAAGACTAGGCACAGATACGCAGTATTTT.

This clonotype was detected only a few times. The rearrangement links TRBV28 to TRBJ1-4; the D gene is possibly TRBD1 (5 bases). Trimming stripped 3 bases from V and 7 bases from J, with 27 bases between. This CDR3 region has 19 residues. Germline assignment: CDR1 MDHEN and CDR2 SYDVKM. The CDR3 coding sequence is TGTGCCAGCAGTTTTTTGGGTTCGGGGGGACGCCTTTTCAGTGAAAAACTGTTTTTT. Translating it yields CASSFLGSGGRLFSEKLFF.

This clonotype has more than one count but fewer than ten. CDR3 DNA: TGCGCCAGCAGCCAAGATACGGCGACTAGTTATTACGAGCAGTACTTC. Its translation: CASSQDTATSYYEQYF. The V call is TRBV4-3, the J call TRBJ2-7, with a tentative D call TRBD2 (6 bases). Deletions cut 0 bases from V and 4 bases from J, with 16 bases between. The CDR3 contains 16 residues. CDR1 is LGHNA, CDR2 YSLEER, per germline.

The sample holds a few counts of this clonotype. For the CDR3, the DNA is TGCAGTGCTAGAGGGCGGGGTTCCACTGAAGCTTTCTTT. Translation: CSARGRGSTEAFF. The chain recombines TRBV20-1 with TRBJ1-1; D gene ambiguous. CDR1 and CDR2 (germline): DFQATT, SNEGSKA (reference sequence). V shed 1 base and J shed 4 bases, with 10 bases lying between them. The CDR3 is made up of 13 amino acids.

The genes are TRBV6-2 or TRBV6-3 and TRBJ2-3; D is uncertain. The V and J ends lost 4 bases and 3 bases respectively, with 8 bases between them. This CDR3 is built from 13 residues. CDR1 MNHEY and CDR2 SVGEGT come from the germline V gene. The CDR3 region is CASSFVRTDTQYF. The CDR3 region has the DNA TGTGCCAGCAGTTTCGTGAGGACAGATACGCAGTATTTT.

The DNA of the CDR3 is TGCGCCAGCAGCCCAGTGGGGGGATTGGCAGATACGCAGTATTTT. Encoded protein: CASSPVGGLADTQYF. The chain employs TRBV4-3 and TRBJ2-3; maybe TRBD2 (6 bases). Germline loops: CDR1 LGHNA, CDR2 YSLEER. The length of the CDR3 is 15 residues. Deletions cut 4 bases from V and 4 bases from J, with 15 bases between.